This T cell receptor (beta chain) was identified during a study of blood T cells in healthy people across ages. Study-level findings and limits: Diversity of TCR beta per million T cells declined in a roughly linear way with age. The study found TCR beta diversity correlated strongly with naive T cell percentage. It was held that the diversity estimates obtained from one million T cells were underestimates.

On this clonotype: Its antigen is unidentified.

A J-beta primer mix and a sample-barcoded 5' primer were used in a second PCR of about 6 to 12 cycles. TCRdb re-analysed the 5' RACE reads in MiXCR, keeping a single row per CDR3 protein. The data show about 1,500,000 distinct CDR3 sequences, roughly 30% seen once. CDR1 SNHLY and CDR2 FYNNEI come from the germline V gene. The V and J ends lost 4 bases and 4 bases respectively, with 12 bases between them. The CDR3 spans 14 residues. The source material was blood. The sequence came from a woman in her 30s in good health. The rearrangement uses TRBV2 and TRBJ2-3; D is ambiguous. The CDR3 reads CASSVGYTSDTQYF. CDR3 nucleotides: TGTGCCAGCAGTGTGGGCTATACCTCAGATACGCAGTATTTT.